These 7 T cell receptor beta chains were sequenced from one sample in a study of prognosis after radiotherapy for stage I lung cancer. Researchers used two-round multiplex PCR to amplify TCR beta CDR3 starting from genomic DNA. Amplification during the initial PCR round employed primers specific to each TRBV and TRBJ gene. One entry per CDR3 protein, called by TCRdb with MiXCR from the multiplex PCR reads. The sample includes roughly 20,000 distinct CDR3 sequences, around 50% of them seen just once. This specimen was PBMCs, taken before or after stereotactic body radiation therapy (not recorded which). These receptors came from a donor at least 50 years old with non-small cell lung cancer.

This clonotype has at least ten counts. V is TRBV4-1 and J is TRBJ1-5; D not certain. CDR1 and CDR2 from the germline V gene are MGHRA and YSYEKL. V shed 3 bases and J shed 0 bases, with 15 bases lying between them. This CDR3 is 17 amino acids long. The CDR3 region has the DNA TGCGCCAGCAGCCACCATCTCGGGGTGCATAGCAATCAGCCCCAGCATTTT. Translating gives CASSHHLGVHSNQPQHF.

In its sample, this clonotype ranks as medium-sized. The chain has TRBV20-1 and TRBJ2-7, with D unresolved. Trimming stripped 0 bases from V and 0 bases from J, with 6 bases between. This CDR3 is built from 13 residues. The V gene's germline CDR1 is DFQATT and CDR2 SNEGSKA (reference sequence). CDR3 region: CSAREVTSYEQYF. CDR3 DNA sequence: TGCAGTGCTAGAGAAGTCACCTCCTACGAGCAGTACTTC.

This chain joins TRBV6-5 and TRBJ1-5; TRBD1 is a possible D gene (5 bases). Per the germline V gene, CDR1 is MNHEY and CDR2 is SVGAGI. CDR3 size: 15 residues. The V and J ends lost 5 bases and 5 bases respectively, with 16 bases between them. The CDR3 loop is CASSPPDSSYQPQHF. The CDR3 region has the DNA TGTGCCAGCAGTCCACCTGACAGTTCTTATCAGCCCCAGCATTTT.

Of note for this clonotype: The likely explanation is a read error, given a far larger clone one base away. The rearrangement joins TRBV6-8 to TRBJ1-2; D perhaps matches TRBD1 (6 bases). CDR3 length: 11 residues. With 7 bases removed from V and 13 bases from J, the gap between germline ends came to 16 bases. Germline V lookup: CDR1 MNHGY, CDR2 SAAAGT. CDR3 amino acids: CASIFTGTGTF. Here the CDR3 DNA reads TGTGCCAGCATCTTCACAGGGACCGGCACCTTC.

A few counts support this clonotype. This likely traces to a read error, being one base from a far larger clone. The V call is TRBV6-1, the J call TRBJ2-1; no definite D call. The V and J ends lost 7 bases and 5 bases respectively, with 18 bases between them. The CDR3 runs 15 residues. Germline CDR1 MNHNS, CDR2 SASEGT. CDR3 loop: CASILTWTSHNEQFF. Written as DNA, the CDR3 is TGTGCCAGCATTTTGACTTGGACGAGCCACAATGAGCAGTTCTTC.

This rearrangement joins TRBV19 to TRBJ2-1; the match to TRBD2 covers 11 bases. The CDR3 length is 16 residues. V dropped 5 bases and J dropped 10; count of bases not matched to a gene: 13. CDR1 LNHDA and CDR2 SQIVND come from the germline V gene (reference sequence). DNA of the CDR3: TGTGCCAGTAGTTCTTCCCGGACTAGCGGGCATACGGAGCAGTTCTTC. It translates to CASSSSRTSGHTEQFF.

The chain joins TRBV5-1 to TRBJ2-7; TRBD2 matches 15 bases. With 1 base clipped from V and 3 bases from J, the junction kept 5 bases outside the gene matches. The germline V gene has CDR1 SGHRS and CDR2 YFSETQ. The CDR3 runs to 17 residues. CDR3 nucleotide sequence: TGCGCCAGCAGCTTGCCTTGGACTAGCGGGAGGGTCTACGAGCAGTACTTC. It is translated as CASSLPWTSGRVYEQYF.